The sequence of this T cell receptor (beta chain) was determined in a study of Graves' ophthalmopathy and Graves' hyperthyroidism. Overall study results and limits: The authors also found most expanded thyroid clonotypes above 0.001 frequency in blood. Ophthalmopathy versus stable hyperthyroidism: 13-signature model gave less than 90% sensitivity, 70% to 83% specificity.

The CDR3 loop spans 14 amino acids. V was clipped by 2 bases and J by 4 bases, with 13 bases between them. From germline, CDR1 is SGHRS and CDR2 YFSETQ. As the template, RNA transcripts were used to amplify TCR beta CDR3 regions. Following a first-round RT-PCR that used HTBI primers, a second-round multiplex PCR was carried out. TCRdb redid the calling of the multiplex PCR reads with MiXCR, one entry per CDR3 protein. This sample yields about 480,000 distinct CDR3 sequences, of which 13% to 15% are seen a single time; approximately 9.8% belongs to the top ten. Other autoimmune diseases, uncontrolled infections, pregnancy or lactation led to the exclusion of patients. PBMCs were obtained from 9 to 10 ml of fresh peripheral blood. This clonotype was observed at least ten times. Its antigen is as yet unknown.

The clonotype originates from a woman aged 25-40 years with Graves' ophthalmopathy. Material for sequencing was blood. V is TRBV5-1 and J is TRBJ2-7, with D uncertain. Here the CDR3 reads CASSFSGLVYEQYF. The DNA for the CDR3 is TGCGCCAGCAGCTTCTCCGGGTTGGTGTACGAGCAGTACTTC.